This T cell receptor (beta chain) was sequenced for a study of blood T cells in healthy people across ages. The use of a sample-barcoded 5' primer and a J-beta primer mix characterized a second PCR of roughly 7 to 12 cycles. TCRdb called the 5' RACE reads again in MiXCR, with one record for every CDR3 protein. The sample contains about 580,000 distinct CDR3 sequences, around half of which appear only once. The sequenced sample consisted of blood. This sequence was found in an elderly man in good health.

CDR3 bases: TGTGCCAGCAGCCAAGATTGGGCTGCGTCCCAGCATTTT. Amino acid sequence: CASSQDWAASQHF. This chain connects TRBV4-2 to TRBJ1-5, with no clear D. The CDR3 length is 13 residues. The V end lost 0 bases, the J end lost 11 bases, and 11 bases lay between the germline ends. Germline V lookup: CDR1 LGHNA, CDR2 YNFKEQ.